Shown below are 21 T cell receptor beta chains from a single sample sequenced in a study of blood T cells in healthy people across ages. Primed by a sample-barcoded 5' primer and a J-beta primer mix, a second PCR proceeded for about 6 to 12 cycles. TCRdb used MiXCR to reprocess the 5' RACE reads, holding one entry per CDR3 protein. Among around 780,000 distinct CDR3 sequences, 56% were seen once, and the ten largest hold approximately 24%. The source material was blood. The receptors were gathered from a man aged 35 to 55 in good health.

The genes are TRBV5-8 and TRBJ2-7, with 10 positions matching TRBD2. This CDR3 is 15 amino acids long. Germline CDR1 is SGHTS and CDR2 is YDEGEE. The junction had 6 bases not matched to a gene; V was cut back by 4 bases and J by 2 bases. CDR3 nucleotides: TGTGCCAGCAGCCGAAGCGGGAGGGCAGCCTACGAGCAGTACTTC. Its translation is CASSRSGRAAYEQYF.

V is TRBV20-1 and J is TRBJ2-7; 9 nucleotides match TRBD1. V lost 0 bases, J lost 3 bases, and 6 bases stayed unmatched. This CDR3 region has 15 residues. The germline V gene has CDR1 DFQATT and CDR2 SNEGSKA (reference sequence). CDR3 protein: CSARDLQGAVYEQYF. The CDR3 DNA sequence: TGCAGTGCTAGAGACTTACAGGGGGCCGTCTACGAGCAGTACTTC.

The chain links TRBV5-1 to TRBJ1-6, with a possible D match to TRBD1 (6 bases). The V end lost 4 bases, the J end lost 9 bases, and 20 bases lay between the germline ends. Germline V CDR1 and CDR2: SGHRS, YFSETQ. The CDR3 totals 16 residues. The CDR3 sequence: CASSQPGHSEGSPLHF. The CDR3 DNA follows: TGCGCCAGCAGCCAGCCGGGACATTCCGAGGGTTCACCCCTCCACTTT.

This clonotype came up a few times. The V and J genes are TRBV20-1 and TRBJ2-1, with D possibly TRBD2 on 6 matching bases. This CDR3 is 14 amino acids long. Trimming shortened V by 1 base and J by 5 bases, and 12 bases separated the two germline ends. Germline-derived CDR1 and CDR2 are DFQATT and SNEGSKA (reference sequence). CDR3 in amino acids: CSARAGTSDNEQFF. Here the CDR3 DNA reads TGCAGTGCTAGAGCGGGGACTTCCGACAATGAGCAGTTCTTC.

Written as DNA, the CDR3 is TGTGCCAGCAGCCAGAGCCCTACGCAAGAGACCCAGTACTTC. Protein product: CASSQSPTQETQYF. This chain links TRBV3-1 with TRBJ2-5; D remains unclear. Per germline, CDR1 LGHDT and CDR2 YNNKEL (reference sequence). CDR3 size: 14 residues. The ends were cut back, 3 bases at V and 2 bases at J, with 10 bases in the middle.

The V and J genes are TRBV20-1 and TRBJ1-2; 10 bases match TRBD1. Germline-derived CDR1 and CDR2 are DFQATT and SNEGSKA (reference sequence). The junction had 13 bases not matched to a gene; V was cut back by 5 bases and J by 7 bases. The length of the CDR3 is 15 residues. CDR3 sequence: CSAGGGTGVLGGYTF. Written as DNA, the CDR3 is TGCAGTGCTGGGGGGGGGACAGGGGTATTAGGTGGCTACACCTTC.

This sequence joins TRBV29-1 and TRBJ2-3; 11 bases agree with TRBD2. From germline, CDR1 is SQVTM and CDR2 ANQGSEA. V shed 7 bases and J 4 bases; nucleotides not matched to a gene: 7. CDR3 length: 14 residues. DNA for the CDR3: TGCAGCGCACCTAGCGGGAGGACCGCAGATACGCAGTATTTT. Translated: CSAPSGRTADTQYF.

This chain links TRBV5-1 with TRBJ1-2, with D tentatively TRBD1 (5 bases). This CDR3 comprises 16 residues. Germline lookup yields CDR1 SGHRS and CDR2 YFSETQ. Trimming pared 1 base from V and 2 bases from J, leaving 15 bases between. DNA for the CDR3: TGCGCCAGCAGCTTGAGCCCCGGGACGCGGAACTATGGCTACACCTTC. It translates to CASSLSPGTRNYGYTF. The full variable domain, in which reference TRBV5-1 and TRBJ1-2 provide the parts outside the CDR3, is KAGVTQTPRYLIKTRGQQVTLSCSPISGHRSVSWYQQTPGQGLQFLFEYFSETQRNKGNFPGRFSGRQFSNSRSEMNVSTLELGDSALYLCASSLSPGTRNYGYTFGSGTRLTVV.

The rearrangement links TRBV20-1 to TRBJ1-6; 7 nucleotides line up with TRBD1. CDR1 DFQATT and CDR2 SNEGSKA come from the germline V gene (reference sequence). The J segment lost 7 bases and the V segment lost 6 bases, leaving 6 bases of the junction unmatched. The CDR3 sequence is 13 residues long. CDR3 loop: CSARPTGNSPLHF. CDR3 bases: TGCAGTGCACGCCCGACAGGGAATTCACCCCTCCACTTT.

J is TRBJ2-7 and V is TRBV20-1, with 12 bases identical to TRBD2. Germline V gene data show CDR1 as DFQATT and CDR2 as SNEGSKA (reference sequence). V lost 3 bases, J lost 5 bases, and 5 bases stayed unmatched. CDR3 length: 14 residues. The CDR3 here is CSASPASGRDEQYF. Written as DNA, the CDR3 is TGCAGTGCTAGTCCTGCTAGCGGGAGGGACGAGCAGTACTTC.

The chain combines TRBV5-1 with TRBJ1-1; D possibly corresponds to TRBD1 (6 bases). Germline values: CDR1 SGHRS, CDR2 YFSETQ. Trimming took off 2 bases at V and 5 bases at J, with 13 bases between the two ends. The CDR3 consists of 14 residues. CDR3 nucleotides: TGCGCCAGCAGCTTTATGCGGGGGCGGACTGAAGCTTTCTTT. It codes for CASSFMRGRTEAFF.

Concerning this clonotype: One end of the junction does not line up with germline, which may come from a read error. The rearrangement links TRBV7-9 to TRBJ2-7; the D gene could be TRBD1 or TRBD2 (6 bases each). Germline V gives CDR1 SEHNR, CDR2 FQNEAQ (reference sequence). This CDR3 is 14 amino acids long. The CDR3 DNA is TGTGCCAGCAGCCCGGGAAGACAGGACTACGGGCAGTACTTC. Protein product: CASSPGRQDYGQYF.

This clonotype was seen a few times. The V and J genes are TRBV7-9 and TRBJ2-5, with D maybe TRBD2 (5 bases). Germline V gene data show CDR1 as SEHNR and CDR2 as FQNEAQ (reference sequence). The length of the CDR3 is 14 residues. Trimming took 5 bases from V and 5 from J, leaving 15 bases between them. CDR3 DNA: TGTGCCAGCAGCCCCCGACGGGGAAGGGAGACCCAGTACTTC. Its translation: CASSPRRGRETQYF.

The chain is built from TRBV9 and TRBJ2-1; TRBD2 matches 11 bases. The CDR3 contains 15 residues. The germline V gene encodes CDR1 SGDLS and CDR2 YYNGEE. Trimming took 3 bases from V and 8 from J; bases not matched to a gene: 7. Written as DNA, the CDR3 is TGTGCCAGCAGCGCCGATAGCGGGAGGGCCTATGAGCAGTTCTTC. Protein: CASSADSGRAYEQFF.

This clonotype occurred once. CDR3 sequence (DNA): TGTGCCAGCAGCCGAGGGACAGCTGGGGCCAACGTCCTGACTTTC. Its translation is CASSRGTAGANVLTF. V gene TRBV12-3 or TRBV12-4 combines with J gene TRBJ2-6, with 7 nucleotides matching TRBD1. This CDR3 region has 15 residues. Trimming cost V 6 bases and J 2 bases; bases outside gene matches: 4.

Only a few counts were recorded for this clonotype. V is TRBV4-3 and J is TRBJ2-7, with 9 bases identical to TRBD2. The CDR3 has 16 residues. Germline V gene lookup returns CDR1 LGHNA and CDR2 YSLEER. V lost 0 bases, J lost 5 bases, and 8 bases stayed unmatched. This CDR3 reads CASSQDRGTSFDEQYF. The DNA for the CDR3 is TGCGCCAGCAGCCAAGATCGCGGGACTAGCTTTGACGAGCAGTACTTC.

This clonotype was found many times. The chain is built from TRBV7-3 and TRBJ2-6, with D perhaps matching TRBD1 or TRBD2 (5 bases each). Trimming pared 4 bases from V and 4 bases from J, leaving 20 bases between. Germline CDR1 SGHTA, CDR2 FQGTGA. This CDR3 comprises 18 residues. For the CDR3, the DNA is TGTGCCAGCAGCTCAAACCACCCGCTGGGGACCGGGGCCAACGTCCTGACTTTC. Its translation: CASSSNHPLGTGANVLTF.

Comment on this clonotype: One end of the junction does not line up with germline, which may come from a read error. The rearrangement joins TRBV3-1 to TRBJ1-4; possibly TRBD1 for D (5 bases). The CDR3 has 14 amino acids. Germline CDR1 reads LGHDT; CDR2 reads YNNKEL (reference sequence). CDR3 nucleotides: TGTGCCAGTAGCCAGGACAATTTGGGTGAAAAACTGTTTTTT. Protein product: CASSQDNLGEKLFF. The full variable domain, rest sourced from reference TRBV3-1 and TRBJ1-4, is DTAVSQTPKYLVTQMGNDKSIKCEQNLGHDTMYWYKQDSKKFLKIMFSYNNKELIINETVPNRFSPKSPDKAHLNLHINSLELGDSAVYFCASSQDNLGEKLFFGSGTQLSVL.

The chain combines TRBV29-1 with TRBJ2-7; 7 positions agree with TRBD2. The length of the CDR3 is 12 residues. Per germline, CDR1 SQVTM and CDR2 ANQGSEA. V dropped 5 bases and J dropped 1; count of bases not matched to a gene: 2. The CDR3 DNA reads TGCAGCGTTATCGGGGGGTCCTACGAGCAGTACTTC. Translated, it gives CSVIGGSYEQYF.

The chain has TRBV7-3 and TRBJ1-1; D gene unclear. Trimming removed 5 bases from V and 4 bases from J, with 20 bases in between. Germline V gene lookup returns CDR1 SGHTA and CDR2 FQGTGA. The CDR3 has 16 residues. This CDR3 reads CASSPGGRGRSTEAFF. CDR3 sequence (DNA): TGTGCCAGCAGCCCCGGAGGGCGGGGTCGGAGCACTGAAGCTTTCTTT.

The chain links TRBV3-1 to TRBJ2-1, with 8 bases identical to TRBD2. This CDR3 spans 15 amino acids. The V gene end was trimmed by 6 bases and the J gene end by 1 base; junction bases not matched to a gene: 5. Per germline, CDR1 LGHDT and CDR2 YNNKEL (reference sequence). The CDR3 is CASSRTSNSYNEQFF. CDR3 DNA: TGTGCCAGCAGTCGGACTAGCAATTCCTACAATGAGCAGTTCTTC.